The 32 T cell receptor beta chains in this list originate from one sample, sequenced in a study of blood T cell repertoires in COVID-19. Method: immunoSEQ multiplex PCR; TCRdb's copy keeps in-frame clones and lacks some. The repertoire holds nearly 250,000 clones, with 65% to 90% as singletons. The sequenced sample was PBMCs or T cells enriched from blood (not recorded which). The receptors shown here come from a woman in her 50s with acute COVID-19.

V gene TRBV4-2 combines with J gene TRBJ2-5; D uncertain. The germline V gene encodes CDR1 LGHNA and CDR2 YNFKEQ. The CDR3 consists of 14 residues. Between the trimmed V and J ends, which lost 0 bases and 4 bases, there was a span of 9 bases. CDR3 residues: CASSQDRRSETQYF. CDR3 nucleotides: TGTGCCAGCAGCCAAGATCGGCGGTCAGAGACCCAGTACTTC.

This chain uses TRBV7-2 with TRBJ1-2, with D unclear. The V and J ends lost 2 bases and 3 bases respectively, with 13 bases between them. Per germline, CDR1 SGHTA and CDR2 FQGNSA. This CDR3 spans 15 amino acids. CDR3 region: CASSLWPPRDYGYTF. The DNA for the CDR3 is TGTGCCAGCAGCTTATGGCCCCCTCGGGACTATGGCTACACCTTC.

The chain is built from TRBV14 and TRBJ1-4; the D is unclear. V lost 3 bases to trimming and J lost 12 bases, with 17 bases between them. CDR3 length: 14 residues. In germline, CDR1 is SGHDN, CDR2 FVKESK. CDR3 sequence (DNA): TGTGCCAGCAGCCAGCAGTTAAGTGCAGGCCAACTGTTTTTT. The encoded protein is CASSQQLSAGQLFF. Complete variable domain (other parts from reference TRBV14 and TRBJ1-4): EAGVTQFPSHSVIEKGQTVTLRCDPISGHDNLYWYRRVMGKEIKFLLHFVKESKQDESGMPNNRFLAERTGGTYSTLKVQPAELEDSGVYFCASSQQLSAGQLFFGSGTQLSVL.

The chain carries TRBV18 and TRBJ1-1; 7 positions match TRBD1. Looked up from germline, CDR1 is KGHSH and CDR2 is LQKENI. V lost 3 bases, J lost 1 base, and 11 bases stayed unmatched. The CDR3 totals 17 residues. CDR3 sequence (DNA): TGTGCCAGCTCACCGTTTCCCCCGGACAGGTCGAACACTGAAGCTTTCTTT. It yields the protein CASSPFPPDRSNTEAFF.

The chain has TRBV11-3 and TRBJ2-1, with D unclear. CDR3 size: 14 residues. Germline assignment: CDR1 SGHNT and CDR2 YENEEA. Trimming removed 2 bases at V and 2 bases at J, with 7 bases between. CDR3 residues: CASSLSLAYNEQFF. The CDR3 DNA is TGTGCCAGCAGCTTATCCCTAGCCTACAATGAGCAGTTCTTC.

This chain joins TRBV14 and TRBJ2-2; D may be TRBD1 (5 bases). Germline V gene lookup returns CDR1 SGHDN and CDR2 FVKESK. The CDR3 totals 15 residues. V gave up 3 bases and J gave up 0 bases, with 8 bases separating them. The DNA of the CDR3 is TGTGCCAGCAGCCATATCAGGGCGAACACCGGGGAGCTGTTTTTT. It translates to CASSHIRANTGELFF.

In its sample, this clone was seen once. V and J are TRBV5-1 and TRBJ1-2, with D maybe TRBD1 (5 bases). Germline CDR1 and CDR2: SGHRS and YFSETQ. The CDR3 sequence is 16 residues long. Trimming stripped 0 bases from V and 2 bases from J, with 14 bases between. This CDR3 reads CASSLARSRVNYGYTF. DNA of the CDR3: TGCGCCAGCAGCTTGGCTAGGTCCAGGGTGAACTATGGCTACACCTTC.

The rearrangement joins TRBV29-1 to TRBJ2-5, with 15 bases matching TRBD2. The ends lost 8 bases at V and 1 base at J; junction bases unmatched: 2. Per germline, CDR1 SQVTM and CDR2 ANQGSEA. The CDR3 totals 14 residues. The CDR3 is CSLGLAGGQETQYF. In DNA, the CDR3 is TGCAGCCTGGGACTAGCGGGGGGCCAAGAGACCCAGTACTTC. Full variable domain (missing parts from reference TRBV29-1 and TRBJ2-5): SAVISQKPSRDICQRGTSLTIQCQVDSQVTMMFWYRQQPGQSLTLIATANQGSEATYESGFVIDKFPISRPNLTFSTLTVSNMSPEDSSIYLCSLGLAGGQETQYFGPGTRLLVL.

A few counts support this clone. The chain employs TRBV4-2 and TRBJ2-1, with 13 bases aligning to TRBD2. Germline lookup yields CDR1 LGHNA and CDR2 YNFKEQ. The CDR3 contains 17 residues. V lost 2 bases, J lost 6 bases, and 7 bases stayed unmatched. CDR3 coding DNA: TGTGCCAGCAGCCAACGACTAGCGGGGGGTGGGGGCAATGAGCAGTTCTTC. This encodes CASSQRLAGGGGNEQFF.

The V call is TRBV7-6, the J call TRBJ2-3; 14 bases fit TRBD2. The ends lost 1 base at V and 0 bases at J; junction bases unmatched: 0. CDR1 SGHVS and CDR2 FNYEAQ come from the germline V gene. This CDR3 is built from 17 residues. The CDR3: CASSLGLAGGSTDTQYF. The CDR3, as DNA: TGTGCCAGCAGCTTAGGACTAGCGGGGGGGAGCACAGATACGCAGTATTTT.

V is TRBV18 and J is TRBJ1-1; D remains unclear. The CDR3 is 16 amino acids. V gave up 0 bases and J gave up 4 bases, with 15 bases separating them. Germline V gene data show CDR1 as KGHSH and CDR2 as LQKENI. CDR3 sequence (DNA): TGTGCCAGCTCACCACCGTTTTCGGGTAGGTTCACTGAAGCTTTCTTT. Encoded protein: CASSPPFSGRFTEAFF.

The V gene is TRBV2, the J gene TRBJ1-1; 7 bases align to TRBD1. The J segment lost 1 base and the V segment lost 11 bases, leaving 10 bases of the junction unmatched. This CDR3 contains 14 residues. CDR1 is SNHLY, CDR2 FYNNEI, per germline. The DNA of the CDR3 is TGTGCCGTAACGACAGGGCTGGGGAACACTGAAGCTTTCTTT. This translates into CAVTTGLGNTEAFF.

The genes are TRBV2 and TRBJ1-5, with 9 bases that match TRBD1. Germline-derived CDR1 and CDR2 are SNHLY and FYNNEI. This CDR3 spans 15 amino acids. V lost 5 bases and J lost 6; bases outside the gene matches: 8. The CDR3 nucleotides read TGTGCCAGCAGTCCCGGGACAGGGTCCAGTCAGCCCCAGCATTTT. This sequence encodes CASSPGTGSSQPQHF.

V is TRBV11-2 and J is TRBJ1-2, with D unclear. The V end lost 0 bases, the J end lost 3 bases, and 11 bases lay between the germline ends. This CDR3 spans 15 amino acids. Looked up from germline, CDR1 is SGHAT and CDR2 is FQNNGV. CDR3 in amino acids: CASSLDSAGYYGYTF. The CDR3, as DNA: TGTGCCAGCAGCTTAGACAGTGCGGGCTACTATGGCTACACCTTC.

The chain employs TRBV6-5 and TRBJ1-1; 8 bases are shared with TRBD1. The CDR3 runs to 14 residues. Trimming at V came to 4 bases and at J to 0 bases, leaving 1 base not matched to a gene. Per germline, CDR1 MNHEY and CDR2 SVGAGI. As DNA, the CDR3 is TGTGCCAGCAGTTGGGGACAGGTGAACACTGAAGCTTTCTTT. This gives the protein CASSWGQVNTEAFF.

The J gene is TRBJ2-1, the V gene TRBV9; no firm D call. The length of the CDR3 is 13 residues. CDR1 and CDR2 from the germline V gene are SGDLS and YYNGEE. Trimming took 0 bases from V and 6 from J, leaving 7 bases between them. CDR3 nucleotide sequence: TGTGCCAGCAGCGTAGGCGGTTCCAATGAGCAGTTCTTC. This gives the protein CASSVGGSNEQFF.

The chain combines TRBV3-1 (or the pseudogene TRBV3-2) with TRBJ2-7; 9 nucleotides match TRBD1. The germline V gene encodes CDR1 LGHDT and CDR2 YNNKEL (reference sequence). V was clipped by 1 base and J by 4 bases; unmatched bases: 14. The CDR3 length is 18 residues. Here the CDR3 DNA reads TGTGCCAGCAGCCAAGTGGCACAGGGGGCTTCTAAATCTTACGAGCAGTACTTC. This encodes CASSQVAQGASKSYEQYF.

The J gene is TRBJ1-1, the V gene TRBV18; tentative D call: TRBD1 (5 bases). Germline V gene sequence: CDR1 KGHSH, CDR2 LQKENI. The length of the CDR3 is 16 residues. The V and J ends lost 3 bases and 3 bases respectively, with 17 bases between them. CDR3 protein: CASSPKSRGGDTEAFF. CDR3 sequence (DNA): TGTGCCAGCTCACCTAAATCCCGGGGGGGGGACACTGAAGCTTTCTTT.

CDR3 in DNA: TGTGCCAGCAGTTTATACGCCTCTTGGGAGGCGCGGGCCGGGGAGCTGTTTTTT. Protein sequence: CASSLYASWEARAGELFF. This chain uses TRBV27 with TRBJ2-2; D may be TRBD2 (6 bases). Germline V gene lookup returns CDR1 MNHEY and CDR2 SMNVEV (reference sequence). V gave up 1 base and J gave up 6 bases, with 21 bases separating them. The CDR3 is 18 residues long.

The chain carries TRBV6-5 and TRBJ2-7; D gene unclear. The CDR3 loop spans 12 amino acids. Germline assignment: CDR1 MNHEY and CDR2 SVGAGI. The CDR3 here is CGSAGNSYEQYF. The CDR3 nucleotides are TGTGGAAGTGCTGGCAACTCCTACGAGCAGTACTTC.

This chain's CDR3 is CASDYSQGYGYTF. As DNA, the CDR3 is TGTGCCAGCGACTATTCACAGGGGTACGGCTACACCTTC. The chain joins TRBV6-5 to TRBJ1-2; 7 positions agree with TRBD1. The CDR3 is 13 amino acids. CDR1 MNHEY and CDR2 SVGAGI come from the germline V gene. V lost 8 bases to trimming and J lost 8 bases; unmatched junction nucleotides: 11.

J is TRBJ2-1 and V is TRBV7-2; 12 bases are shared with TRBD2. The length of the CDR3 is 13 residues. Germline V CDR1 and CDR2: SGHTA, FQGNSA. V lost 7 bases, J lost 10 bases, and 5 bases stayed unmatched. The CDR3 loop reads CASITSGGLEQFF. Written as DNA, the CDR3 is TGTGCCAGCATAACTAGCGGGGGGTTGGAGCAGTTCTTC.

The chain is built from TRBV11-2 and TRBJ1-1; TRBD1 might be the D (5 bases). Germline CDR1 SGHAT, CDR2 FQNNGV. Trimming removed 2 bases at V and 1 base at J, with 14 bases between. The CDR3 totals 16 residues. The CDR3 nucleotides are TGTGCCAGCAGCTTACAGGGAGGATATGGGAACACTGAAGCTTTCTTT. Translating gives CASSLQGGYGNTEAFF.

The genes are TRBV25-1 and TRBJ2-7; D remains ambiguous. Trimming removed 1 base at V and 3 bases at J, with 13 bases between. CDR3 length equals 15 residues. CDR1 is MGHDK, CDR2 SYGVNS, per germline. In nucleotides, the CDR3 is TGTGCCAGCAGTGAATCCCCAGGTATCGGCTACGAGCAGTACTTC. It codes for CASSESPGIGYEQYF.

V and J are TRBV21-1 and TRBJ2-7; the listed D gene, TRBD2, was not tested against the DNA. TRBV21-1 is listed as a pseudogene. The CDR3 consists of 18 residues. The CDR3 sequence: CASSKGGLERNRTYEQYF. The CDR3 region has the DNA TGTGCCAGCAGCAAAGGCGGATTAGAGCGGAATCGTACCTACGAGCAGTACTTC.

This chain uses TRBV18 with TRBJ2-2, with 7 bases matching TRBD1. Germline assignment: CDR1 KGHSH and CDR2 LQKENI. V dropped 5 bases and J dropped 4; count of bases not matched to a gene: 10. This CDR3 has 16 residues. CDR3 nucleotide sequence: TGTGCCAGCTCAACGAGACAGGGAATCTCCACCGGGGAGCTGTTTTTT. Residues: CASSTRQGISTGELFF.

The chain combines TRBV7-2 with TRBJ1-1, with 7 positions matching TRBD1. The V segment lost 6 bases and the J segment 0 bases; nucleotides outside the gene matches: 7. CDR3 length: 15 amino acids. Germline loops: CDR1 SGHTA, CDR2 FQGNSA. The CDR3 reads CASRQSTGLNTEAFF. As DNA, the CDR3 is TGTGCCAGCAGACAATCGACAGGGCTGAACACTGAAGCTTTCTTT.

This clone has a handful of counts. The chain combines TRBV27 with TRBJ2-5; D might be TRBD2 (5 bases). The CDR3 loop spans 15 amino acids. CDR1 is MNHEY and CDR2 is SMNVEV in the germline V gene (reference sequence). The V and J ends lost 3 bases and 5 bases respectively, with 16 bases between them. CDR3 sequence reads: CASSFRLEGGETQYF. The CDR3 DNA follows: TGTGCCAGCAGTTTCCGCTTAGAGGGCGGCGAGACCCAGTACTTC.

The V gene is TRBV5-1, the J gene TRBJ1-3; D call uncertain. V shed 0 bases and J shed 9 bases, with 10 bases lying between them. The length of the CDR3 is 13 residues. The V gene's germline CDR1 is SGHRS and CDR2 YFSETQ. This CDR3 is CASSLEGGGTIYF. In nucleotides, the CDR3 is TGCGCCAGCAGCTTGGAAGGCGGCGGCACCATATATTTT.

The chain couples TRBV7-2 to TRBJ1-5; 7 bases align to TRBD1. The CDR3 has 17 amino acids. V was pared by 4 bases and J by 3 bases, with 12 bases of the junction left unmatched. Germline V gene data show CDR1 as SGHTA and CDR2 as FQGNSA. CDR3 amino acids: CASSSQLTGRYNQPQHF. The CDR3 nucleotides are TGTGCCAGCAGCTCTCAATTGACAGGGCGGTACAATCAGCCCCAGCATTTT.

This rearrangement joins TRBV6-2 or TRBV6-3 to TRBJ2-3, with D tentatively TRBD1 (6 bases). Germline CDR1 and CDR2: MNHEY and SVGEGT. The CDR3 is made up of 13 amino acids. Between the trimmed V and J ends, which lost 4 bases and 6 bases, there was a span of 11 bases. As DNA, the CDR3 is TGTGCCAGCAGTTCCTACAGGGAGGATACGCAGTATTTT. Translating gives CASSSYREDTQYF.

This sequence joins TRBV4-1 and TRBJ1-3, with no clear D. Deletions cut 3 bases from V and 3 bases from J, with 6 bases between. Germline-derived CDR1 and CDR2 are MGHRA and YSYEKL. The CDR3 is 13 amino acids. Written as DNA, the CDR3 is TGCGCCAGCAGCCATGCAGGTGGAAACACCATATATTTT. Its protein product is CASSHAGGNTIYF.